The 28 T cell receptor beta chains presented below share a single source sample, sequenced in a study of T-cell memory formation after mild COVID-19. A single record per CDR3 protein comes from TCRdb applying MiXCR to the 5' RACE reads. The sample consists of 400,000 or so distinct CDR3 sequences, approximately 20% of them appearing once. Sequencing was done on a sample of PBMCs or a T cell subset sorted from them (not recorded which). The receptors stem from an adult woman who had mild COVID-19 (a few samples of this study predate the infection). Cell type and time point are not known.

This chain joins TRBV11-2 and TRBJ2-3; TRBD1 aligns across 8 bases. CDR1 and CDR2 (germline): SGHAT, FQNNGV. The CDR3 spans 15 residues. Germline trimming cut 5 bases from V and 2 bases from J; bases unmatched to any gene: 6. CDR3 region: CASSPGGTPTDTQYF. Here the CDR3 DNA reads TGTGCCAGCAGCCCAGGGGGCACACCCACAGATACGCAGTATTTT.

In its sample, this clonotype was seen a few times. The chain uses TRBV6-7 and TRBJ2-7; 8 bases align to TRBD1. TRBV6-7 is an ORF; its function is uncertain. The junction had 6 bases not matched to a gene; V was cut back by 2 bases and J by 3 bases. The CDR3 length is 15 residues. CDR3 in DNA: TGTGCCAGCAGTTACCTAAGACAGGGGATCTACGAGCAGTACTTC. Its protein is CASSYLRQGIYEQYF.

This clonotype was detected only a few times. The V gene is TRBV6-6, the J gene TRBJ2-7; no clear D gene. This CDR3 spans 13 amino acids. Germline V gene lookup returns CDR1 MNHNY and CDR2 SVGAGI (reference sequence). V lost 5 bases and J 2 bases, leaving 10 bases between the germline ends. The CDR3 DNA follows: TGTGCCAGCAGTGGCTCGGAAACCTACGAGCAGTACTTC. Translating gives CASSGSETYEQYF.

This rearrangement joins TRBV12-3 or TRBV12-4 to TRBJ2-5; D not resolved. V lost 7 bases and J 2 bases, leaving 11 bases between the germline ends. This CDR3 has 13 residues. The CDR3: CASNRGTQETQYF. The CDR3 bases are TGTGCCAGCAATAGAGGAACACAAGAGACCCAGTACTTC.

This clonotype was seen only a few times. This chain connects TRBV5-5 to TRBJ1-4, with 9 bases lining up with TRBD1. The CDR3 runs to 16 residues. V trimming: 2 bases; J trimming: 5 bases; junction bases outside the gene matches: 7. Per the germline V gene, CDR1 is SGHKS and CDR2 is YYEKEE (reference sequence). The CDR3 sequence is CASSFSQGAWNEKLFF. The CDR3 region has the DNA TGTGCCAGCAGCTTCTCACAGGGGGCATGGAATGAAAAACTGTTTTTT.

The rearrangement joins TRBV7-2 to TRBJ1-2; no reliable D call. Germline V lookup: CDR1 SGHTA, CDR2 FQGNSA. The CDR3 has 14 amino acids. Trimming removed 1 base at V and 3 bases at J, with 9 bases between. The CDR3 DNA reads TGTGCCAGCAGCTTAGAAAGGTTTGACTATGGCTACACCTTC. Translation gives CASSLERFDYGYTF.

This chain uses TRBV7-9 with TRBJ2-3, with 11 bases identical to TRBD2. This CDR3 spans 16 amino acids. With V trimmed by 6 bases and J by 2 bases, 7 bases remained unmatched. Germline V gives CDR1 SEHNR, CDR2 FQNEAQ (reference sequence). CDR3 in DNA: TGTGCCAGCAGTTATACTAGCGGGAGTAACACAGATACGCAGTATTTT. Its translation: CASSYTSGSNTDTQYF.

This clonotype was found many times. The chain uses TRBV12-3 or TRBV12-4 and TRBJ1-6; D gene ambiguous. V was pared by 2 bases and J by 14 bases, with 7 bases between. The CDR3 length is 11 residues. The CDR3 loop is CASSLSRSLHF. The DNA for the CDR3 is TGTGCCAGCAGTTTAAGTAGGTCCCTCCACTTT.

This clonotype was seen a handful of times. The chain carries TRBV20-1 and TRBJ2-7, with TRBD2 matching 11 bases. This CDR3 has 17 amino acids. J gave up 4 bases and V 0 bases, and 11 bases lay outside the gene matches. Per germline, CDR1 DFQATT and CDR2 SNEGSKA (reference sequence). The CDR3 DNA is TGCAGTGCTAGAGATGCCGTTAGCGGGAGGGCCGGGTACGAGCAGTACTTC. It specifies CSARDAVSGRAGYEQYF.

This clonotype was seen a handful of times. The rearrangement uses TRBV5-1 and TRBJ2-6, with a possible D match to TRBD1 (6 bases). The germline V gene has CDR1 SGHRS and CDR2 YFSETQ. V shed 4 bases and J shed 1 base, with 9 bases lying between them. The CDR3 has 15 residues. CDR3 amino acids: CASSRDKSGANVLTF. Written as DNA, the CDR3 is TGCGCCAGCAGCCGGGACAAGTCTGGGGCCAACGTCCTGACTTTC. Full variable domain (missing parts from reference TRBV5-1 and TRBJ2-6): KAGVTQTPRYLIKTRGQQVTLSCSPISGHRSVSWYQQTPGQGLQFLFEYFSETQRNKGNFPGRFSGRQFSNSRSEMNVSTLELGDSALYLCASSRDKSGANVLTFGAGSRLTVL.

This clonotype was found a few times. V gene TRBV29-1 combines with J gene TRBJ2-7; 7 nucleotides agree with TRBD2. V lost 7 bases and J lost 5; bases outside the gene matches: 5. From germline, CDR1 is SQVTM and CDR2 ANQGSEA. This CDR3 spans 11 amino acids. CDR3 sequence reads: CSAHGGNEQYF. The CDR3 region has the DNA TGCAGCGCCCACGGGGGGAACGAGCAGTACTTC.

This clonotype was detected ten times or more. The chain combines TRBV9 with TRBJ1-4; D may be TRBD1 (5 bases). This CDR3 spans 14 amino acids. Trimming took off 0 bases at V and 8 bases at J, with 11 bases between the two ends. Germline V gives CDR1 SGDLS, CDR2 YYNGEE. CDR3 loop: CASSVGQYGEKLFF. In nucleotides, the CDR3 is TGTGCCAGCAGCGTAGGACAGTACGGAGAAAAACTGTTTTTT.

This chain connects TRBV7-2 to TRBJ1-6; no firm D call. The CDR3 has 14 residues. The germline gives CDR1 SGHTA, CDR2 FQGNSA. The V gene lost 6 bases and the J gene lost 7 bases, with 13 bases spanning the gap. The CDR3 region is CASSTEGRNSPLHF. CDR3 in DNA: TGTGCCAGCAGTACGGAGGGCCGGAATTCACCCCTCCACTTT.

In this sample, this clonotype turned up many times. The V and J genes are TRBV2 and TRBJ2-3; D uncertain. Germline-derived CDR1 and CDR2 are SNHLY and FYNNEI. Between the trimmed V and J ends, which lost 4 bases and 2 bases, there was a span of 7 bases. The CDR3 covers 13 residues. In DNA form, the CDR3 reads TGTGCCAGCAGTGTTGGGATCACAGATACGCAGTATTTT. It codes for CASSVGITDTQYF.

This clonotype was found many times. The chain combines TRBV4-1 with TRBJ1-4; D is unresolved. The CDR3 spans 17 residues. Germline CDR1 is MGHRA and CDR2 is YSYEKL. V lost 0 bases and J lost 0, with 11 bases in between. The CDR3 DNA is TGCGCCAGCAGCCAAGATCGAGCCGGTGCAACTAATGAAAAACTGTTTTTT. Residues: CASSQDRAGATNEKLFF.

This clonotype occurred a few times. Here the CDR3 reads CSVRQGSGGPADYNEQFF. CDR3 DNA sequence: TGCAGCGTACGACAGGGGAGCGGGGGGCCCGCTGACTACAATGAGCAGTTCTTC. The V call is TRBV29-1, the J call TRBJ2-1; TRBD2 is a possible D gene (9 bases). Germline loops: CDR1 SQVTM, CDR2 ANQGSEA. This CDR3 contains 18 residues. V shed 6 bases and J shed 3 bases, with 27 bases lying between them.

This clonotype was detected only a few times. The chain is built from TRBV6-6 and TRBJ2-1; 7 nucleotides line up with TRBD2. CDR1 is MNHNY, CDR2 SVGAGI, per germline (reference sequence). The V segment lost 0 bases and the J segment 6 bases; nucleotides outside the gene matches: 2. This CDR3 spans 14 amino acids. CDR3 DNA: TGTGCCAGCAGTTACTCGTCGGGGGGCAATGAGCAGTTCTTC. This codes for CASSYSSGGNEQFF.

The V call is TRBV6-5, the J call TRBJ2-2; TRBD2 agrees at 8 bases. This CDR3 contains 19 residues. V lost 6 bases, J lost 0 bases, and 15 bases stayed unmatched. The germline V gene encodes CDR1 MNHEY and CDR2 SVGAGI. The CDR3 sequence is CASRTSGGRKYANTGELFF. Here the CDR3 DNA reads TGTGCCAGCAGGACAAGCGGGGGAAGGAAATACGCGAACACCGGGGAGCTGTTTTTT.

The V gene is TRBV6-2 or TRBV6-3, the J gene TRBJ1-1; D perhaps matches TRBD1 (6 bases). The CDR3 totals 16 residues. Trimming pared 5 bases from V and 4 bases from J, leaving 20 bases between. From germline, CDR1 is MNHEY and CDR2 SVGEGT. The CDR3 DNA follows: TGTGCCAGCAGTACCCGGGGGACAATCCGGCTCACTGAAGCTTTCTTT. Translated, it gives CASSTRGTIRLTEAFF.

This clonotype turned up a few times. The chain carries TRBV20-1 and TRBJ2-7, with 9 bases matching TRBD1. V lost 3 bases to trimming and J lost 6 bases; unmatched junction nucleotides: 15. From germline, CDR1 is DFQATT and CDR2 SNEGSKA (reference sequence). The CDR3 consists of 16 residues. The DNA for the CDR3 is TGCAGTGCTAGGGCGAAACAGGGGGCCGTAGTTATCGAGCAGTACTTC. Protein sequence: CSARAKQGAVVIEQYF.

This clonotype was counted between two and nine times. This sequence joins TRBV5-1 and TRBJ2-3; weak D call: TRBD2 (5 bases). Germline lookup yields CDR1 SGHRS and CDR2 YFSETQ. Trimming took off 0 bases at V and 0 bases at J, with 11 bases between the two ends. This CDR3 has 16 amino acids. The CDR3 here is CASSLEAARSTDTQYF. CDR3 nucleotides: TGCGCCAGCAGCTTGGAAGCGGCCCGAAGCACAGATACGCAGTATTTT.

The gene calls are TRBV10-3 and TRBJ2-1, with D maybe TRBD2 (5 bases). This CDR3 is 14 amino acids long. In germline, CDR1 is ENHRY, CDR2 SYGVKD. Deletions cut 3 bases from V and 6 bases from J, with 12 bases between. In DNA form, the CDR3 reads TGTGCCATCAGTGATCGGGGTTCGGGCAATGAGCAGTTCTTC. Protein product: CAISDRGSGNEQFF.

The sample holds a few counts of this clonotype. CDR3 amino acids: CSARVSDGLSYEQYF. DNA for the CDR3: TGCAGTGCTAGAGTGTCGGACGGCCTCTCCTACGAGCAGTACTTC. The rearrangement uses TRBV20-1 and TRBJ2-7; D not certain. The CDR3 is 15 residues long. Germline loops: CDR1 DFQATT, CDR2 SNEGSKA (reference sequence). The V and J ends lost 1 base and 0 bases respectively, with 13 bases between them.

The chain employs TRBV12-3 or TRBV12-4 and TRBJ2-6, with TRBD2 matching over 10 bases. Trimming cost V 5 bases and J 1 base; bases outside gene matches: 8. The CDR3 loop spans 18 amino acids. Here the CDR3 reads CASSPRLAGVSGANVLTF. In DNA, the CDR3 is TGTGCCAGCAGTCCGAGACTAGCGGGTGTGTCTGGGGCCAACGTCCTGACTTTC.

This rearrangement joins TRBV12-3 or TRBV12-4 to TRBJ2-1, with D hard to call. The CDR3 runs to 12 residues. With 2 bases removed from V and 6 bases from J, the gap between germline ends came to 5 bases. Here the CDR3 DNA reads TGTGCCAGCAGTTTACTTCTCAATGAGCAGTTCTTC. It specifies CASSLLLNEQFF.

A few counts support this clonotype. The J gene is TRBJ2-1, the V gene TRBV4-1; 7 nucleotides match TRBD2. The CDR3 extends over 16 amino acids. Germline CDR1 MGHRA, CDR2 YSYEKL. The V segment lost 3 bases and the J segment 10 bases; nucleotides outside the gene matches: 15. CDR3 loop: CASSQEGGGGVKEQFF. CDR3 bases: TGCGCCAGCAGCCAGGAAGGCGGCGGGGGAGTCAAAGAGCAGTTCTTC.

This clonotype appeared a few times. The rearrangement joins TRBV5-5 to TRBJ2-7, with TRBD2 matching over 10 bases. The V gene's germline CDR1 is SGHKS and CDR2 YYEKEE (reference sequence). This CDR3 has 14 amino acids. Germline trimming cut 4 bases from V and 6 bases from J; bases unmatched to any gene: 7. The CDR3: CASSQLAGEREQYF. CDR3 nucleotides: TGTGCCAGCAGCCAGCTAGCGGGAGAACGCGAGCAGTACTTC.

This sequence joins TRBV6-5 and TRBJ1-2; 7 positions match TRBD1. Germline loops: CDR1 MNHEY, CDR2 SVGAGI. The CDR3 is 15 amino acids. J lost 2 bases, V lost 0 bases, and 3 bases had no gene match. This CDR3 reads CASSYSPGQNYGYTF. The CDR3 nucleotides read TGTGCCAGCAGTTACTCGCCGGGACAGAACTATGGCTACACCTTC.